These T cell receptor beta chains were read from a single sample in a study of tumor-infiltrating lymphocytes in primary liver carcinoma. Each CDR3 protein is one row after TCRdb ran MiXCR on the multiplex PCR reads. The sample has fewer than 90,000 distinct CDR3 sequences, around 70% seen once. Source material: liver tumor tissue from sampling region 1. These receptor sequences come from a middle-aged man with primary liver carcinoma and hepatitis B virus infection. Each CDR3 is given with its conserved first and last residue. The D gene is left open where the match is weak. Only some rows state a clone size, as once, few, many or a class for expanded clones.

d_gene,j_gene,v_gene,abundance,CDR3nt,CDR3aa
.,TRBJ1-1,TRBV6-5,once,TGTGCCAGCAGCTTGGAGGGAGCGTACACTGAAGCTTTCTTT,CASSLEGAYTEAFF
.,TRBJ2-1,TRBV30,many,TGTGCCGGAGAGTCTAGAGACAATGAGCAGTTCTTC,CAGESRDNEQFF
TRBD2,TRBJ2-3,TRBV29-1,.,TGCAGCGTTGGACCCGCGGGGGGGCTCACAGATACGCAGTATTTT,CSVGPAGGLTDTQYF
.,TRBJ2-1,TRBV5-4,.,TGTGCCAGCAGCGCCGGTTACAACTCCTGCAATGAGCAGTTCTTC,CASSAGYNSCNEQFF
.,TRBJ2-7,TRBV4-1,.,TGCGCCAGCAGCCAGGACATCGCAGGATCCGGCTATGAGCAGTACTTC,CASSQDIAGSGYEQYF
.,TRBJ1-6,TRBV12-3/TRBV12-4,few,TGTGCCAGCAGTTTGAGAAGGGCCTCACTCCTCCACTTT,CASSLRRASLLHF
.,TRBJ1-3,TRBV6-5,medium-sized,TGTGCCAGCAGAGACGACCGTTACTCTGGAAACACCATATATTTT,CASRDDRYSGNTIYF
TRBD1,TRBJ2-7,TRBV10-1,many,TGCGCCAGCAGTGACCCGGGACAGGGGATCTACGAGCAGTACTTC,CASSDPGQGIYEQYF
.,TRBJ2-1,TRBV7-9,many,TGTGCCAGCAGCTGGGGGGATGAGCAGTTCTTC,CASSWGDEQFF
.,TRBJ2-1,TRBV12-3/TRBV12-4,.,TGTGCCAGCAGTTTAAGACCGAACTCCTACAATGAGCGGTTCTTC,CASSLRPNSYNERFF
.,TRBJ2-5,TRBV6-1,many,TGTGCCAGCAGTGAATTAGCAGGGGCGTTTGGGACCCAGTACTTC,CASSELAGAFGTQYF
.,TRBJ2-7,TRBV11-2,.,TGTGCCAGCAACTGGCAGGGGGGACGGGGCTACGAGCAGTACTTC,CASNWQGGRGYEQYF
TRBD1,TRBJ1-6,TRBV6-6,.,TGTGCCAGCAGACCACCGGACAGGGGAGAAAATTCACCGCTCCAGTTT,CASRPPDRGENSPLQF
TRBD1,TRBJ2-2,TRBV29-1,.,TGCAGCGTGGAGCAGGGGGAACTGTTGTTT,CSVEQGELLF
TRBD1,TRBJ2-3,TRBV6-1,.,TGTGCCACCAGTGCCGGACAGGGAATAGCATGGACAGATACGCAGTATTTT,CATSAGQGIAWTDTQYF
TRBD1,TRBJ2-2,TRBV6-1,.,TGTGCCAGCACTGGACAGGGGAACACCGGGGAGCTGTTTTTT,CASTGQGNTGELFF
.,TRBJ1-1,TRBV6-6,.,TGTGCCAGCAGTTACTCGACTTCGACCACTGAAGCTTTCTTT,CASSYSTSTTEAFF
.,TRBJ2-7,TRBV10-1,.,TGCGTCACCTCTTCCCAGTGGACGGCCGAGCAGTACTTC,CVTSSQWTAEQYF
.,TRBJ2-1,TRBV2,.,TGTGCCAGCAGTAGGACACGCTCGCCCTACAATGAGGAGTTCTTC,CASSRTRSPYNEEFF
.,TRBJ2-1,TRBV11-2,.,TGTGTCTGCAGTCCGGAGTACAATGAGCAGTTCTTC,CVCSPEYNEQFF
TRBD2,TRBJ2-1,TRBV12-3/TRBV12-4,.,TGTGCCAGCAGTTCCCTGACTAGCAGGAGGCAGGATGAGCAGTTCTTT,CASSSLTSRRQDEQFF
TRBD1,TRBJ2-2,TRBV14,many,TGTGCCAGCAGCCAAGACTTGGGACAGGGACCCACCGGGGAGCTGTTTTTT,CASSQDLGQGPTGELFF
.,TRBJ2-1,TRBV7-9,.,TGTGCCAGCAGCCCCCGGCTTGACAGTGAGCAGCTCTTC,CASSPRLDSEQLF
.,TRBJ1-5,TRBV12-3/TRBV12-4,.,TGTGCCAGCCAAGGGTACAGCAATCAGCCCCAGCGTTTT,CASQGYSNQPQRF
.,TRBJ2-6,TRBV12-3/TRBV12-4,.,TGTGCCAGCAGTCCAGACAGTTTATCTGGGGCCAACGTCCTGATTTTC,CASSPDSLSGANVLIF
.,TRBJ1-6,TRBV4-1,.,TGTGCCAGCAGCCGAAGTTCGGGACCGACTTATAATTCACCCCTCCACTTT,CASSRSSGPTYNSPLHF
TRBD1,TRBJ2-1,TRBV6-6,.,TGTGCCGGCAGTTCCTCACAGGGGGCAGGGAATAATGAGCAGTTCTTC,CAGSSSQGAGNNEQFF
.,TRBJ2-1,TRBV11-1,.,TGTGCGAGCAGTTCTCCTAGGAATGAGCAGCTCTTC,CASSSPRNEQLF
.,TRBJ2-7,TRBV5-4,many,TGTGCCAGCAGCTTGGAGGCGGGTACTTCCTACGAGCAGTACTTC,CASSLEAGTSYEQYF
TRBD2,TRBJ2-1,TRBV4-1,.,TGCGCCGGCAGCCAATCCAGGACTAGTGGTGACAATGAGCAGTTCTTC,CAGSQSRTSGDNEQFF